The 9 T cell receptor beta chains presented below share a single source sample, sequenced in a study of cytomegalovirus exposure and HLA in healthy donors. Researchers ran the PCR with 60 Vbeta and 13 Jbeta primers. Profiled with immunoSEQ multiplex PCR; TCRdb holds only in-frame clones, not every one. Of about 120,000 clones listed, more than 70% are singletons. The sequenced sample was PBMCs. The receptors were gathered from a young man in good health and CMV-seronegative.

In its sample, this clone was seen once. This chain links TRBV7-2 with TRBJ1-6; 7 bases agree with TRBD1. CDR1 is SGHTA and CDR2 is FQGNSA in the germline V gene. This CDR3 contains 16 residues. V lost 5 bases and J lost 0; bases outside the gene matches: 4. The CDR3 DNA reads as TGTGCCAGCAGCCCACAGGGGAGCTCCTATAATTCACCCCTCCACTTT. Translation: CASSPQGSSYNSPLHF.

CDR3 sequence: CASSGGGGNTGELFF. CDR3 bases: TGTGCCAGCAGCGGGGGGGGCGGGAACACCGGGGAGCTGTTTTTT. The chain carries TRBV7-8 and TRBJ2-2, with D maybe TRBD2 (7 bases). The CDR3 sequence is 15 residues long. CDR1 is SGHVS, CDR2 FQNEAQ, per germline. Trimming took 5 bases from V and 1 from J, leaving 11 bases between them.

The CDR3 loop is CASSLDRGTYNEQFF. The CDR3 nucleotides are TGCGCCAGCAGCTTGGATAGGGGTACGTACAATGAGCAGTTCTTC. The chain is built from TRBV5-1 and TRBJ2-1, with D possibly TRBD1 on 5 matching bases. This CDR3 is 15 amino acids long. With 0 bases removed from V and 4 bases from J, the gap between germline ends came to 11 bases. Germline loops: CDR1 SGHRS, CDR2 YFSETQ.

This clone was seen a few times. The chain employs TRBV7-9 and TRBJ2-3; 7 nucleotides match TRBD1. CDR3 length equals 14 residues. V shed 5 bases, J shed 0 bases, and the junction held 2 bases outside the gene matches. Germline V lookup: CDR1 SEHNR, CDR2 FQNEAQ (reference sequence). Here the CDR3 DNA reads TGTGCCAGCAGCCCGGGACAGAGCACAGATACGCAGTATTTT. Its protein is CASSPGQSTDTQYF.

CDR3 DNA: TGTGCCAGCAGCTTACAGGGCCGGGGAGAAAAACTGTTTTTT. This codes for CASSLQGRGEKLFF. The chain is built from TRBV9 and TRBJ1-4; D is perhaps TRBD1 (6 bases). CDR1 and CDR2 from the germline V gene are SGDLS and YYNGEE. The ends were cut back, 4 bases at V and 8 bases at J, with 15 bases in the middle. This CDR3 comprises 14 residues.

Note on this clone: One junction end does not reproduce the germline sequence, and a read error may be involved. The chain recombines TRBV7-9 with TRBJ1-1, with D tentatively TRBD1 (5 bases). Per the germline V gene, CDR1 is SEHNR and CDR2 is FQNEAQ (reference sequence). This CDR3 is 12 amino acids long. In DNA form, the CDR3 reads TGTTCCAGCAGCTTAGGGGCCCGAGGGGCTTTCTTT. Its translation is CSSSLGARGAFF.

The chain recombines TRBV6-1 with TRBJ1-6, with 8 bases that match TRBD1. From germline, CDR1 is MNHNS and CDR2 SASEGT. The V segment lost 7 bases and the J segment 8 bases; nucleotides outside the gene matches: 4. CDR3 length equals 13 residues. CDR3 DNA: TGTGCCAGCACGGGACAGGCCGATTCACCCCTCCACTTT. It yields the protein CASTGQADSPLHF.

The chain joins TRBV6-6 to TRBJ2-5; a possible D gene is TRBD2 (6 bases). V was pared by 8 bases and J by 5 bases, with 21 bases between. Germline V CDR1 and CDR2: MNHNY, SVGAGI (reference sequence). The CDR3 covers 15 residues. Here the CDR3 reads CASADPRRVGETQYF. The CDR3 DNA reads as TGTGCCAGCGCTGATCCAAGGAGGGTAGGGGAGACCCAGTACTTC.

The V gene is TRBV7-9, the J gene TRBJ1-4, with 11 bases identical to TRBD1. Germline assignment: CDR1 SEHNR and CDR2 FQNEAQ (reference sequence). The CDR3 contains 17 residues. The trim removed 5 bases at V and 4 bases at J, leaving 9 bases unmatched. This chain's CDR3 is CASSPAGQGVGNEKLFF. As DNA, the CDR3 is TGTGCCAGCAGCCCTGCGGGACAGGGGGTTGGTAATGAAAAACTGTTTTTT.